The clone carrying this T cell receptor beta chain has more than one count but fewer than ten. The antigen remains undetermined. Germline assignment: CDR1 SGHNT and CDR2 YYREEE (reference sequence). V was trimmed by 2 bases and J by 1 base, leaving 16 bases between them. There are 17 residues in the CDR3. The record originates from a study of radiotherapy plus CTLA-4 blockade in lung cancer. Study-wide results and limits: Strongest reported response predictors: early blood clone changes and post-radiation interferon-beta.

Ipilimumab-mediated CTLA-4 blockade plus focal radiation was given to patients having chemo-refractory metastatic non-small-cell lung cancer. Assay used: immunoSEQ multiplex PCR; TCRdb lists only in-frame clones, some missing. The repertoire holds 25,000 to 35,000 clones, with about 81% as singletons. This TCR was recovered from a human donor with non-small cell lung cancer that progressed on radiotherapy plus ipilimumab. V usage is TRBV5-4 and J usage is TRBJ2-1, with D possibly TRBD2 on 7 matching bases. Source: peripheral blood, taken from a patient treated with radiotherapy plus ipilimumab. Here the CDR3 reads CASSLTAGAGSYNEQFF. Written as DNA, the CDR3 is TGTGCCAGCAGCTTAACGGCGGGGGCGGGTTCCTACAATGAGCAGTTCTTC. Looking up the rest from reference TRBV5-4 and TRBJ2-1 gives the full variable domain: ETGVTQSPTHLIKTRGQQVTLRCSSQSGHNTVSWYQQALGQGPQFIFQYYREEENGRGNFPPRFSGLQFPNYSSELNVNALELDDSALYLCASSLTAGAGSYNEQFFGPGTRLTVL.